Below, 17 T cell receptor beta chains from the same sample are listed, as sequenced in a study of blood T cell repertoires in COVID-19. TCRdb keeps only in-frame clones here, not all; method: immunoSEQ multiplex PCR. The sample consists of about 80,000 clones, roughly 79% of them appearing once. Sequenced: peripheral blood. These TCRs come from a human donor in a cohort sampled during active COVID-19.

The chain has TRBV6-6 and TRBJ1-4; D is ambiguous. The CDR3 runs to 15 residues. Trimming removed 7 bases at V and 7 bases at J, with 19 bases between. Per germline, CDR1 MNHNY and CDR2 SVGAGI (reference sequence). The CDR3 DNA sequence: TGTGCCAGCATTCTAGCCCCACTCACAGCTGAAAAACTGTTTTTT. Its protein product is CASILAPLTAEKLFF.

The V and J genes are TRBV7-2 and TRBJ2-1; 7 nucleotides line up with TRBD1. Germline V gene lookup returns CDR1 SGHTA and CDR2 FQGNSA. This CDR3 spans 15 amino acids. V lost 3 bases, J lost 2 bases, and 4 bases stayed unmatched. The CDR3 reads CASSLGTVTYNEQFF. CDR3 coding DNA: TGTGCCAGCAGCTTGGGGACAGTTACCTACAATGAGCAGTTCTTC. Combining the CDR3 with reference TRBV7-2 and TRBJ2-1 gives the whole variable domain GAGVSQSPSNKVTEKGKDVELRCDPISGHTALYWYRQSLGQGLEFLIYFQGNSAPDKSGLPSDRFSAERTGGSVSTLTIQRTQQEDSAVYLCASSLGTVTYNEQFFGPGTRLTVL.

This chain joins TRBV2 and TRBJ2-7; no clear D gene. Germline-derived CDR1 and CDR2 are SNHLY and FYNNEI. This CDR3 is 11 amino acids long. The V gene lost 7 bases and the J gene lost 9 bases, with 13 bases spanning the gap. The CDR3 reads CASNQGAGQYV. CDR3 DNA sequence: TGTGCCAGCAACCAAGGAGCTGGGCAGTACGTC.

The chain recombines TRBV5-1 with TRBJ2-6; 7 positions agree with TRBD2. CDR1 SGHRS and CDR2 YFSETQ come from the germline V gene. V dropped 4 bases and J dropped 0; count of bases not matched to a gene: 1. CDR3 size: 15 residues. CDR3 in amino acids: CASSAGDSGANVLTF. In DNA, the CDR3 is TGCGCCAGCAGCGCGGGGGACTCTGGGGCCAACGTCCTGACTTTC.

This rearrangement joins TRBV13 to TRBJ2-3, with 14 bases fitting TRBD2. From germline, CDR1 is PRHDT and CDR2 FYEKMQ (reference sequence). This CDR3 spans 19 amino acids. The V segment lost 4 bases and the J segment 1 base; nucleotides outside the gene matches: 10. CDR3 amino acids: CASSSPHKTSGGGTDTQYF. DNA of the CDR3: TGTGCCAGCAGCTCCCCGCACAAGACTAGCGGGGGGGGCACAGATACGCAGTATTTT.

A single count supports this clone. The rearrangement joins TRBV18 to TRBJ2-3; 15 bases are a match to TRBD2. This CDR3 has 16 residues. CDR1 is KGHSH and CDR2 is LQKENI in the germline V gene. V lost 6 bases to trimming and J lost 5 bases; unmatched junction nucleotides: 6. DNA for the CDR3: TGTGCCAGCTCCCCGGGACTAGCGGGAGGTGGAGATACGCAGTATTTT. It codes for CASSPGLAGGGDTQYF.

The chain uses TRBV24-1 and TRBJ2-5, with 9 nucleotides matching TRBD2. Trimming removed 1 base from V and 1 base from J; junction bases left unmatched: 6. The CDR3 contains 17 residues. CDR1 is KGHDR, CDR2 SFDVKD, per germline. The CDR3 spells CATSDLPSGIVQETQYF. The CDR3 region has the DNA TGTGCCACCAGTGATTTACCTAGCGGGATAGTCCAAGAGACCCAGTACTTC.

CDR3 nucleotide sequence: TGTGCCAGCAGTGGGGGACTAGCGGGGTTCTACAATGAGCAGTTCTTC. Its translation is CASSGGLAGFYNEQFF. This chain uses TRBV6-2 or TRBV6-3 with TRBJ2-1, with 13 bases aligning to TRBD2. The CDR3 is made up of 16 amino acids. The V and J ends lost 5 bases and 3 bases, in that order; junction bases with no gene match: 4. From germline, CDR1 is MNHEY and CDR2 SVGEGT.

The chain carries TRBV5-6 and TRBJ2-7; 9 bases line up with TRBD1. This CDR3 contains 15 residues. Germline lookup yields CDR1 SGHDT and CDR2 YYEEEE. Trimming took 1 base from V and 1 from J; bases not matched to a gene: 3. CDR3 nucleotide sequence: TGTGCCAGCAGCTTGTGGGACAGGGCTTCCTACGAGCAGTACTTC. Residues: CASSLWDRASYEQYF.

The gene calls are TRBV6-2 or TRBV6-3 and TRBJ2-7; TRBD2 might be the D (6 bases). This CDR3 contains 13 residues. Trimming removed 5 bases at V and 2 bases at J, with 10 bases between. Germline V gives CDR1 MNHEY, CDR2 SVGEGT. Here the CDR3 reads CASSQGLAYEQYV. The CDR3 region has the DNA TGTGCCAGCAGTCAGGGACTGGCCTACGAGCAGTACGTC.

This clone showed up just a few times. The chain combines TRBV29-1 with TRBJ2-3, with no clear D. V shed 6 bases and J shed 0 bases, with 4 bases lying between them. The CDR3 sequence is 11 residues long. Germline values: CDR1 SQVTM, CDR2 ANQGSEA. CDR3 residues: CSVMSTDTQYF. The CDR3 bases are TGCAGCGTCATGAGCACAGATACGCAGTATTTT.

The rearrangement joins TRBV27 to TRBJ1-5; D gene uncertain. CDR1 is MNHEY and CDR2 is SMNVEV in the germline V gene (reference sequence). V lost 6 bases and J lost 0, with 9 bases in between. The CDR3 spans 14 residues. In DNA form, the CDR3 reads TGTGCCAGCAGGAGGCTAGATAGCAATCAGCCCCAGCATTTT. Translating gives CASRRLDSNQPQHF.

This clone was found a few times. The chain uses TRBV6-1 and TRBJ1-4, with 8 bases lining up with TRBD1. The CDR3 has 16 amino acids. The V and J ends lost 0 bases and 5 bases, in that order; junction bases with no gene match: 5. Germline loops: CDR1 MNHNS, CDR2 SASEGT. The CDR3 reads CASSEAVGTGNEKLFF. The DNA of the CDR3 is TGTGCCAGCAGTGAAGCGGTCGGGACAGGAAATGAAAAACTGTTTTTT.

CDR3 DNA sequence: TGTGCCAGCAGCCTGGGGGGGGCGGGTCAGCCCCAGCATTTT. Its translation is CASSLGGAGQPQHF. The chain carries TRBV7-2 and TRBJ1-5; perhaps TRBD1 as D (6 bases). CDR3 length: 14 amino acids. The germline V and J ends were trimmed by 5 bases and 6 bases, with 14 bases remaining between them. Germline V gene lookup returns CDR1 SGHTA and CDR2 FQGNSA.

The V call is TRBV7-9, the J call TRBJ2-2; 10 bases match TRBD1. V gave up 4 bases and J gave up 1 base; unmatched junction bases: 12. Germline lookup yields CDR1 SEHNR and CDR2 FQNEAQ (reference sequence). This CDR3 has 19 residues. This chain's CDR3 is CASSSPRDRGLENTGELFF. The CDR3 nucleotides read TGTGCCAGCAGCTCCCCCCGGGACAGGGGCCTCGAGAACACCGGGGAGCTGTTTTTT.

The chain has TRBV5-1 and TRBJ2-3; the match to TRBD1 covers 7 bases. The CDR3 is made up of 18 amino acids. V was pared by 0 bases and J by 1 base, with 11 bases of the junction left unmatched. Germline lookup yields CDR1 SGHRS and CDR2 YFSETQ. The CDR3 sequence: CASSLVGSLGQGTDTQYF. CDR3 coding DNA: TGCGCCAGCAGCTTGGTCGGCAGCTTAGGACAGGGCACAGATACGCAGTATTTT.

The V gene is TRBV19, the J gene TRBJ2-6; D gene ambiguous. This CDR3 spans 14 amino acids. Per the germline V gene, CDR1 is LNHDA and CDR2 is SQIVND (reference sequence). Trimming took 5 bases from V and 4 from J, leaving 9 bases between them. CDR3 coding DNA: TGTGCCAGTAGTTCGTATATCGGGGCCAACGTCCTGACTTTC. This sequence encodes CASSSYIGANVLTF.